This entry is about one TCR beta chain. The entry originates in a study of blood T cell repertoires in COVID-19. Looking at the study overall: The samples span acute and convalescent COVID-19 from the United States, Italy and Spain. PBMCs, B-cell-depleted T cells, or T cells were the source of the cDNA or gDNA that made up the material.

As processed by the authors: Estimates of nucleated cell counts were drawn from the amplification of reference gene primers. Assay: immunoSEQ multiplex PCR; the TCRdb copy retains only in-frame clones and omits some. V and J calls and clone size are as listed in that table; D and trimming were resolved from the DNA. Of fewer than 150,000 clones detected, roughly 90% appear once; the ten largest clones hold more than 6%. This TCR derives from a human donor in a cohort sampled during active COVID-19. Sequencing was done on a sample of peripheral blood.

The CDR3 nucleotides read TGCGCCAGCAGCTTGGAAGGACTCAATAATTCACCCCTCCACTTT. The encoded protein is CASSLEGLNNSPLHF. The chain has TRBV5-1 and TRBJ1-6; no clear D gene. The length of the CDR3 is 15 residues. V shed 0 bases and J shed 5 bases, with 9 bases lying between them. Germline V gene sequence: CDR1 SGHRS, CDR2 YFSETQ. Full variable domain (outside the CDR3, taken from reference TRBV5-1 and TRBJ1-6): KAGVTQTPRYLIKTRGQQVTLSCSPISGHRSVSWYQQTPGQGLQFLFEYFSETQRNKGNFPGRFSGRQFSNSRSEMNVSTLELGDSALYLCASSLEGLNNSPLHFGNGTRLTVT.